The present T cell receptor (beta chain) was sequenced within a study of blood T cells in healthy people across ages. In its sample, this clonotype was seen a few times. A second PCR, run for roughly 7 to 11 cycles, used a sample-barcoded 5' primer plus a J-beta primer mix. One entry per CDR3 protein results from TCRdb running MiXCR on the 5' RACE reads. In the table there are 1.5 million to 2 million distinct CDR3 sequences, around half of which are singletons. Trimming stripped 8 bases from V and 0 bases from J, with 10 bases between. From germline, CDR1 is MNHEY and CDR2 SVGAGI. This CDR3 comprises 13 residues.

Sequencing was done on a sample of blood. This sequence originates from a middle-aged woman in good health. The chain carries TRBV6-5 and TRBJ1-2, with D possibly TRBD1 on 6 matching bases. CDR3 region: CASAGTPNYGYTF. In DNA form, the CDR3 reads TGTGCCAGCGCAGGGACACCTAACTATGGCTACACCTTC.